This T cell receptor (beta chain) was captured in a study of CD8 T cells in ankylosing spondylitis. Study results and caveats: Disease-associated clones were reportedly significantly overrepresented in matched ankylosing spondylitis synovial fluid.

A single record per CDR3 protein comes from TCRdb applying MiXCR to the 5' RACE reads. The sample lists approximately 90,000 distinct CDR3 sequences, about 7.7% occurring once. This clonotype has ten or more counts. Its specificity is not known. Germline-derived CDR1 and CDR2 are SQVTM and ANQGSEA. V gave up 7 bases and J gave up 2 bases, with 11 bases separating them. This CDR3 contains 12 residues. Specimen: blood, either unsorted or a sorted T cell fraction (not recorded which). This receptor was taken from a male donor with ankylosing spondylitis or in good health (not recorded which). The rearrangement uses TRBV29-1 and TRBJ1-2, with a weak D call TRBD1 (5 bases). CDR3 nucleotides: TGCAGCGCAGACCCAGGGAACTATGGCTACACCTTC. Its protein is CSADPGNYGYTF.